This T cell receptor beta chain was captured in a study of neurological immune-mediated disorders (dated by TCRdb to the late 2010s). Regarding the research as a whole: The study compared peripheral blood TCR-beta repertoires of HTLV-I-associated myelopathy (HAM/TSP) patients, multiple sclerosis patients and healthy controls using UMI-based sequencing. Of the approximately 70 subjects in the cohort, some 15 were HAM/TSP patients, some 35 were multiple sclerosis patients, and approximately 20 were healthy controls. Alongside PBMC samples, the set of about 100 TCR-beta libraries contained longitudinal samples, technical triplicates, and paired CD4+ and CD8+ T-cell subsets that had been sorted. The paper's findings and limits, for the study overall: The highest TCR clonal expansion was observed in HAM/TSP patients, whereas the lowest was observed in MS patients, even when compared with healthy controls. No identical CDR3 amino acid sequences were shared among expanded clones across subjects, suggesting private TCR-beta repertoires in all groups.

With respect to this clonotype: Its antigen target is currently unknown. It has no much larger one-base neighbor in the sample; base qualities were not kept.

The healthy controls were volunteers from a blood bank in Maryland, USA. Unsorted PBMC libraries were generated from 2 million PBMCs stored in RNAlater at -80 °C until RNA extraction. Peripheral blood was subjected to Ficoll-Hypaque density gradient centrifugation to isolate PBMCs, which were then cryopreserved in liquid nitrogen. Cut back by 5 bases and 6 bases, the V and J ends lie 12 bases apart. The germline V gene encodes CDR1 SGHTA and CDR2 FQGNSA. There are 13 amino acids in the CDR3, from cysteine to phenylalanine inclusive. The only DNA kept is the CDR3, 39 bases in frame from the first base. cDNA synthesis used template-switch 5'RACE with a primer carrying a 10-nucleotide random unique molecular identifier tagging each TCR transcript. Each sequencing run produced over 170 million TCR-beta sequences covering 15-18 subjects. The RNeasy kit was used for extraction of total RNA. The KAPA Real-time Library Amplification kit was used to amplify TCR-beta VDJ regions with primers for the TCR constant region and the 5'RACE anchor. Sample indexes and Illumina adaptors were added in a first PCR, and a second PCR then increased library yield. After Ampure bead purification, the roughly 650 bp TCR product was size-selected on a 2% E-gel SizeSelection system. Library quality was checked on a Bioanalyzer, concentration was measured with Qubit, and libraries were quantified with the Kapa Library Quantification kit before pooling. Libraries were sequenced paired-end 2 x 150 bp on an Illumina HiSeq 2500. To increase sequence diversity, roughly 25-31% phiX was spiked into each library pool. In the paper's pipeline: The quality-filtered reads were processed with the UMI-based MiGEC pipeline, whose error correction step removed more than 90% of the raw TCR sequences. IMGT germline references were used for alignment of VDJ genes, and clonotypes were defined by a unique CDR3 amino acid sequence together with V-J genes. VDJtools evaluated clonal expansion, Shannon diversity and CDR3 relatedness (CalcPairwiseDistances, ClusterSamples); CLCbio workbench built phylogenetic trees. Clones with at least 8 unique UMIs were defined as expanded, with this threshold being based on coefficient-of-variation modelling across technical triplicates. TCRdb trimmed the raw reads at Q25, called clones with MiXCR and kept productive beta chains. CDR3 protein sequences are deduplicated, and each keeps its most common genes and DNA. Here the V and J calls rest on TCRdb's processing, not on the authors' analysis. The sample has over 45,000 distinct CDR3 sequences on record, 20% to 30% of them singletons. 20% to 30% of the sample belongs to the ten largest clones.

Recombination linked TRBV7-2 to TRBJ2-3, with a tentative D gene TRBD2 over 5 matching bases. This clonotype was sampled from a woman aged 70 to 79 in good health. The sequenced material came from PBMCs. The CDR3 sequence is CASSPLTGDTQYF. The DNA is TGTGCCAGCAGCCCCCTTACGGGGGATACGCAGTATTTT.